Only one count was recorded for the clone carrying this T cell receptor (beta chain). Followed longitudinally, the Seattle patients had been enrolled during active infection. The source of the sample is a study of blood T cell repertoires in COVID-19. Across the study: Acute and convalescent COVID-19 specimens originated in the United States, Italy and Spain. The cDNA or gDNA used as material had been derived from T cells, B-cell-depleted T cells, or PBMCs.

The authors' processing: From reference gene primer amplification, estimates of nucleated cell counts were derived. TCRdb keeps only in-frame clones here, not all; method: immunoSEQ multiplex PCR. V and J calls and clone size are given by that table; D and trimming were obtained from the DNA. Among about 150,000 clones, 70% to 90% were seen once, and the ten largest hold around 8%. The sample was peripheral blood. This TCR was sampled from a woman aged 60 to 75 with COVID-19, enrolled during active disease.

CDR3 sequence: CASSPLAKNIQYF. CDR3 nucleotide sequence: TGTGCCAGCAGTCCCTTAGCCAAAAACATTCAGTACTTC. This chain joins TRBV25-1 and TRBJ2-4; D not certain. The CDR3 totals 13 residues. In germline, CDR1 is MGHDK, CDR2 SYGVNS. Trimming took 5 bases from V and 0 from J, leaving 5 bases between them.